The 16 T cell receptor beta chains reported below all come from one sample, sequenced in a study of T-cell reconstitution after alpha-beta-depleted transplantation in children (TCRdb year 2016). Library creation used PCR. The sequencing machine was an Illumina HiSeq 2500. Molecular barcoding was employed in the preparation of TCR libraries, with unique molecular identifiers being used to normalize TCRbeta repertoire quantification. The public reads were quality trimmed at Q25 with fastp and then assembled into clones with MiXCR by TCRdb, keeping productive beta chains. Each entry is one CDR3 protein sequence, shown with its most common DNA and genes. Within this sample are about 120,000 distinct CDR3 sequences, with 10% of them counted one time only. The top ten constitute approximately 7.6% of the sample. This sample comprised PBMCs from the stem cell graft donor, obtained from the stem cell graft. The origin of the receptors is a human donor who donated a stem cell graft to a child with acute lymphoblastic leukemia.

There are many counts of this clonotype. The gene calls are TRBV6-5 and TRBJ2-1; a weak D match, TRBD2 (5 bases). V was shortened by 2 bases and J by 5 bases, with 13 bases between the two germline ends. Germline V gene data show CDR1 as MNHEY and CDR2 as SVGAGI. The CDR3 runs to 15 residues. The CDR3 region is CASSYQRTGDNEQFF. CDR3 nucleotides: TGTGCCAGCAGTTACCAGAGGACTGGAGACAATGAGCAGTTCTTC.

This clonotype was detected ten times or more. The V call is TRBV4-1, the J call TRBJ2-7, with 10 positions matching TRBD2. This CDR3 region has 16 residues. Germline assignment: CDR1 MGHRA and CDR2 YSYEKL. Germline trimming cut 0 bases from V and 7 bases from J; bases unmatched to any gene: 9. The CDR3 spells CASSQDPGLATGEQYF. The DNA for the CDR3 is TGCGCCAGCAGCCAAGACCCGGGACTAGCGACGGGGGAGCAGTACTTC.

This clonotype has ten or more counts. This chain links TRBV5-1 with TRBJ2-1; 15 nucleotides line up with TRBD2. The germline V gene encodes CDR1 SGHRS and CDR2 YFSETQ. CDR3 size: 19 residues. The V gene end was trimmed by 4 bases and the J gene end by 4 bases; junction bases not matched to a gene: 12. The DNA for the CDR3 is TGCGCCAGCAGCCCAGGACTAGCGGGGGGGCCCTCAAAGTACAATGAGCAGTTCTTC. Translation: CASSPGLAGGPSKYNEQFF.

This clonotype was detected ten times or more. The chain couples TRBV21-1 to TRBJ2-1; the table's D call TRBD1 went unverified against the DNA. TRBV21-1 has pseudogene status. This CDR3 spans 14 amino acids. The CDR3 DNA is TGTGCTCAGCAAAGGACAGGGCTAAGGAATGAGCAGTTCTTC. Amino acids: CAQQRTGLRNEQFF.

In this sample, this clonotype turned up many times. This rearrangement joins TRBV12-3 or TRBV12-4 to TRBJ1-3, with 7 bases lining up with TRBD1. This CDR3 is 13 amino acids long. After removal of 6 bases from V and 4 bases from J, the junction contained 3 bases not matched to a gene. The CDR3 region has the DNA TGTGCCAGCAGAGGGACAGCCGGAAACACCATATATTTT. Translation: CASRGTAGNTIYF.

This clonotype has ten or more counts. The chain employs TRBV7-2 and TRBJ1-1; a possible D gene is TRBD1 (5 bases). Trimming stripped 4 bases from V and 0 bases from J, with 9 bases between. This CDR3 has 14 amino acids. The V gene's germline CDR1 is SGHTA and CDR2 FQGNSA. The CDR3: CASSSSQVNTEAFF. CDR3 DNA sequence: TGTGCCAGCAGCTCCTCACAGGTGAACACTGAAGCTTTCTTT.

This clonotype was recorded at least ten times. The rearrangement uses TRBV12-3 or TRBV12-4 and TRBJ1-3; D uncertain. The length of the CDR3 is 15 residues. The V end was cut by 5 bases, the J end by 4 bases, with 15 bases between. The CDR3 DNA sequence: TGTGCCAGCAGTCTGAATAACCCGGGAGGAAACACCATATATTTT. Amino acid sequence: CASSLNNPGGNTIYF.

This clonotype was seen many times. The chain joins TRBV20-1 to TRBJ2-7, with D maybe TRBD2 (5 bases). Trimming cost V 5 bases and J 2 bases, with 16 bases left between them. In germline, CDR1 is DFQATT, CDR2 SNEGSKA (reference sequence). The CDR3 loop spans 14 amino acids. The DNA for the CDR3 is TGCAGTGCTGAAAGCGGTCGAAATGCCTACGAGCAGTACTTC. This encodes CSAESGRNAYEQYF.

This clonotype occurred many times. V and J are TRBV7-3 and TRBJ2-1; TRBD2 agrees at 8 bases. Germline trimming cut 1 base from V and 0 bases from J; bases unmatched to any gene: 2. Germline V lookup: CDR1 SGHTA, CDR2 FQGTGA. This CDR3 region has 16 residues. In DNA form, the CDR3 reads TGTGCCAGCAGCTTAATGAGCGGGAGCTCCTACAATGAGCAGTTCTTC. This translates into CASSLMSGSSYNEQFF.

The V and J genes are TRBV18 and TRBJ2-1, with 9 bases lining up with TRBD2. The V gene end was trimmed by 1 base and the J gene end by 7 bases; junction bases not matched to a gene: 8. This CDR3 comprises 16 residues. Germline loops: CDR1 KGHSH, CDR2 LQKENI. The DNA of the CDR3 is TGTGCCAGCTCACCACGCTTGCGGGGGGGCCAAAATGAGCAGTTCTTC. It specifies CASSPRLRGGQNEQFF.

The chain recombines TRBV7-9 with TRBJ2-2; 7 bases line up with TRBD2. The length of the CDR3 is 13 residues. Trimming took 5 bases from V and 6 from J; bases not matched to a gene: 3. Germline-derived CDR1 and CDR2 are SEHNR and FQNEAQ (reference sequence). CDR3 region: CASSAREAGELFF. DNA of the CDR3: TGTGCCAGCAGCGCTCGGGAGGCCGGGGAGCTGTTTTTT. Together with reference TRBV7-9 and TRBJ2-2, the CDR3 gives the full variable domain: DTGVSQNPRHKITKRGQNVTFRCDPISEHNRLYWYRQTLGQGPEFLTYFQNEAQLEKSRLLSDRFSAERPKGSFSTLEIQRTEQGDSAMYLCASSAREAGELFFGEGSRLTVL.

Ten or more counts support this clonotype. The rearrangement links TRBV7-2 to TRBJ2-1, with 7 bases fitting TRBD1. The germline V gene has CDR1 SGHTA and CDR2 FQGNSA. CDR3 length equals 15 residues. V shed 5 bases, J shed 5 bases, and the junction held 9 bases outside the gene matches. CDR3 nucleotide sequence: TGTGCCAGCAGCCGACAGGGTCCCTTGGACAATGAGCAGTTCTTC. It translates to CASSRQGPLDNEQFF.

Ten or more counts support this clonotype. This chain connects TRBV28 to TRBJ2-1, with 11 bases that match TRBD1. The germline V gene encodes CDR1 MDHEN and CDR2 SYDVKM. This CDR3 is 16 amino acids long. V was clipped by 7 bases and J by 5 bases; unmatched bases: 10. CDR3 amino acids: CASTHLGQGGDNEQFF. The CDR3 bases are TGTGCCAGCACCCACTTGGGACAGGGGGGGGACAATGAGCAGTTCTTC.

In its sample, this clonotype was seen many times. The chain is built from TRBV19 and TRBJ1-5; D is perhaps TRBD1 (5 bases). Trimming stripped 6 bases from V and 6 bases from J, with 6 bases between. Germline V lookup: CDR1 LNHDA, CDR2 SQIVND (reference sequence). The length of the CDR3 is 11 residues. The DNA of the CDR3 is TGTGCCAGTAGCGGGACTCAGCCCCAGCATTTT. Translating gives CASSGTQPQHF.

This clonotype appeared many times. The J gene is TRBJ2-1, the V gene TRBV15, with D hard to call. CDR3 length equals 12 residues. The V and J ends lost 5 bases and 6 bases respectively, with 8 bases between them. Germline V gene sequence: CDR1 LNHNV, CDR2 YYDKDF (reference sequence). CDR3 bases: TGTGCCACCAGCCGAGCTGGCAATGAGCAGTTCTTC. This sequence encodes CATSRAGNEQFF.

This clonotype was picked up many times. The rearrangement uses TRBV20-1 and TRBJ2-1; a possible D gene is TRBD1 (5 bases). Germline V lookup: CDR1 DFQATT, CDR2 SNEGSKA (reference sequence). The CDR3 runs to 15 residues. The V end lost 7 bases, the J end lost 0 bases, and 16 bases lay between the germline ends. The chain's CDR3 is CSVPRPDTSYNEQFF. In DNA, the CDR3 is TGCAGTGTCCCCCGCCCGGACACCTCCTACAATGAGCAGTTCTTC.